This T cell receptor (beta chain) is drawn from a study of T cell responses to AZD1222 COVID-19 vaccine. Points from the study as a whole: Vaccine-associated CD4 TCRs spanned spike, dominant at 160-218 and 743-854. Clonal diversity was possibly underestimated; the donors were predominantly white British and more often female. Only six people who got AZD1222 tested seropositive at baseline.

On this clone: Its antigen is undetermined.

Assay used: immunoSEQ multiplex PCR; TCRdb lists only in-frame clones, some missing. The sample lists approximately 200,000 clones, roughly 94% occurring once. The CDR3 covers 17 residues. CDR1 is SGHAT, CDR2 FQNNGV, per germline. Trimming left V 2 bases short and J 4 bases short, with 15 bases between. This receptor was taken from an adult who received the MenACWY meningococcal vaccine as a control. Sequenced here: peripheral blood, sampled 28 days after the second dose of the MenACWY control vaccine. The chain couples TRBV11-2 to TRBJ1-6; D is ambiguous. This chain's CDR3 is CASSLTRTYGYNSPLHF. CDR3 nucleotides: TGTGCCAGCAGCTTAACCAGGACCTACGGTTATAATTCACCCCTCCACTTT.